A single sample gave rise to the 28 T cell receptor beta chains below, sequenced in a study of blood T cell repertoires in COVID-19. Sequencing was performed with immunoSEQ multiplex PCR; in TCRdb, only in-frame clones are kept and a portion is missing. The repertoire holds fewer than 200,000 clones, with 65% to 90% as singletons. Sequencing input: peripheral blood. The receptors stem from a human donor in a cohort sampled during active COVID-19.

The CDR3 sequence: CASRQGGNQPQHF. In DNA form, the CDR3 reads TGTGCCAGCAGACAGGGTGGCAATCAGCCCCAGCATTTT. The rearrangement uses TRBV12-3 or TRBV12-4 and TRBJ1-5; the D gene is possibly TRBD1 (6 bases). V was cut by 6 bases and J by 2 bases, with 8 bases left in between. The CDR3 extends over 13 amino acids.

CDR3 in DNA: TGTGCCAGCAGCTTACCCAACAGCCGCTCCTACGAGCAGTACTTC. This codes for CASSLPNSRSYEQYF. The chain recombines TRBV7-9 with TRBJ2-7; no clear D gene. This CDR3 spans 15 amino acids. Germline V gene sequence: CDR1 SEHNR, CDR2 FQNEAQ (reference sequence). V lost 2 bases to trimming and J lost 0 bases, with 11 bases between them.

The chain couples TRBV29-1 to TRBJ2-6, with D possibly matching TRBD1 (5 bases). The germline V and J ends were trimmed by 6 bases and 1 base, with 10 bases remaining between them. Per germline, CDR1 SQVTM and CDR2 ANQGSEA. There are 14 residues in the CDR3. The CDR3 coding sequence is TGCAGCGTCGCTGACAGTTCTGGGGCCAACGTCCTGACTTTC. It encodes CSVADSSGANVLTF.

The genes are TRBV7-9 and TRBJ2-7; D call uncertain. There are 14 residues in the CDR3. Germline values: CDR1 SEHNR, CDR2 FQNEAQ (reference sequence). Trimming took 5 bases from V and 1 from J, leaving 12 bases between them. Here the CDR3 DNA reads TGTGCCAGCAGCCGAGGAACCAGTTCCTACGAGCAGTACTTC. As protein: CASSRGTSSYEQYF. Full variable domain (rest looked up from reference TRBV7-9 and TRBJ2-7): DTGVSQNPRHKITKRGQNVTFRCDPISEHNRLYWYRQTLGQGPEFLTYFQNEAQLEKSRLLSDRFSAERPKGSFSTLEIQRTEQGDSAMYLCASSRGTSSYEQYFGPGTRLTVT.

The V and J genes are TRBV19 and TRBJ2-2; TRBD1 is a possible D gene (6 bases). The V gene lost 3 bases and the J gene lost 2 bases, with 10 bases spanning the gap. The CDR3 contains 15 residues. Germline-derived CDR1 and CDR2 are LNHDA and SQIVND (reference sequence). The DNA of the CDR3 is TGTGCCAGTAGTATCGTCAGGGGCAACACCGGGGAGCTGTTTTTT. Translating it yields CASSIVRGNTGELFF.

The table lists this clone with a few counts. This chain connects TRBV7-2 to TRBJ1-5, with TRBD1 matching 9 bases. Germline CDR1 reads SGHTA; CDR2 reads FQGNSA. The ends lost 5 bases at V and 6 bases at J; junction bases unmatched: 11. This CDR3 has 16 amino acids. CDR3 nucleotides: TGTGCCAGCAGCCAAGGGACAGGGAGGACAGGTCAGCCCCAGCATTTT. Translated, it gives CASSQGTGRTGQPQHF.

V and J are TRBV3-1 (or the pseudogene TRBV3-2) and TRBJ1-5; the D is unclear. This CDR3 region has 14 residues. In germline, CDR1 is LGHDT, CDR2 YNNKEL (reference sequence). V lost 3 bases and J 3 bases, leaving 9 bases between the germline ends. The CDR3 loop is CASSQPGYNQPQHF. The CDR3 nucleotides read TGTGCCAGCAGCCAGCCAGGTTACAATCAGCCCCAGCATTTT.

V is TRBV7-8 and J is TRBJ2-7; D may be TRBD2 (6 bases). The CDR3 contains 15 residues. Germline-derived CDR1 and CDR2 are SGHVS and FQNEAQ. Trimming pared 3 bases from V and 2 bases from J, leaving 14 bases between. The CDR3 DNA sequence: TGTGCCAGCAGCTTTATGGGGGGATATCCCTACGAGCAGTACTTC. This codes for CASSFMGGYPYEQYF.

The genes are TRBV6-6 and TRBJ2-7; 8 nucleotides line up with TRBD1. Germline V gene data show CDR1 as MNHNY and CDR2 as SVGAGI (reference sequence). The CDR3 runs to 16 residues. V gave up 2 bases and J gave up 2 bases; unmatched junction bases: 8. CDR3 region: CASSYHRQGPTYEQYF. The CDR3 DNA follows: TGTGCCAGCAGTTACCACCGACAGGGGCCAACCTACGAGCAGTACTTC.

Concerning this clone: The germline gene is not matched at one end of the junction; a read error may be the cause. The chain has TRBV7-7 and TRBJ2-3; D possibly corresponds to TRBD2 (6 bases). The CDR3 length is 15 residues. Germline-derived CDR1 and CDR2 are SSHAT and FNYEAQ (reference sequence). In DNA, the CDR3 is TGTGCTAGCAGCTTAGGAGGGAGTACCACAGATACGCAGTATTTT. Translation: CASSLGGSTTDTQYF.

Here the CDR3 reads CAGQGQGLFQETQYF. The CDR3 DNA sequence: TGTGCCGGACAAGGACAGGGACTATTTCAAGAGACCCAGTACTTC. The rearrangement uses TRBV2 and TRBJ2-5, with D possibly TRBD1 on 8 matching bases. The CDR3 spans 15 residues. Looked up from germline, CDR1 is SNHLY and CDR2 is FYNNEI. The V end was cut by 11 bases, the J end by 2 bases, with 21 bases between.

The V and J genes are TRBV7-8 and TRBJ2-3, with TRBD2 as a possible D gene (5 bases). Germline V CDR1 and CDR2: SGHVS, FQNEAQ. The CDR3 runs to 21 residues. The V gene lost 5 bases and the J gene lost 3 bases, with 33 bases spanning the gap. The DNA for the CDR3 is TGTGCCAGCAGCCCCCAACGCCGAAGCGGCAACCCTCCTATACGGACAGATACGCAGTATTTT. Protein sequence: CASSPQRRSGNPPIRTDTQYF.

CDR3 DNA sequence: TGTGCAAGTCGTCTACATAAAAGGACAGGAGTGTCTGACGAGCAGTACTTC. Amino acid sequence: CASRLHKRTGVSDEQYF. This chain joins TRBV12-2 and TRBJ2-7; the table's D call of TRBD1 was not tested on the DNA. TRBV12-2 is a pseudogene segment. CDR3 length: 17 amino acids.

This chain connects TRBV5-6 to TRBJ1-4, with D uncertain. The CDR3 spans 12 residues. Germline loops: CDR1 SGHDT, CDR2 YYEEEE. V was cut by 3 bases and J by 6 bases, with 6 bases left in between. CDR3 in amino acids: CASSYGDEKLFF. In DNA, the CDR3 is TGTGCCAGCAGCTACGGGGATGAAAAACTGTTTTTT.

V usage is TRBV7-9 and J usage is TRBJ1-4; TRBD1 matches at 9 bases. The V segment lost 5 bases and the J segment 4 bases; nucleotides outside the gene matches: 5. The germline CDR1 and CDR2 sequences are SEHNR and FQNEAQ (reference sequence). The CDR3 spans 15 residues. The CDR3 spells CASSEPGQGNEKLFF. The CDR3 DNA is TGTGCCAGCAGCGAACCGGGACAGGGTAATGAAAAACTGTTTTTT.

This chain links TRBV3-1 (or the pseudogene TRBV3-2) with TRBJ1-1; the D gene is possibly TRBD1 (5 bases). The V gene's germline CDR1 is LGHDT and CDR2 YNNKEL (reference sequence). This CDR3 has 16 amino acids. V gave up 0 bases and J gave up 4 bases, with 15 bases separating them. The CDR3 loop reads CASSQETGRGGTEAFF. CDR3 nucleotide sequence: TGTGCCAGCAGCCAAGAGACGGGCCGCGGGGGCACTGAAGCTTTCTTT.

This clone came up once. The genes are TRBV29-1 and TRBJ1-4; 7 nucleotides match TRBD1. This CDR3 region has 15 residues. Germline lookup yields CDR1 SQVTM and CDR2 ANQGSEA. The V segment lost 1 base and the J segment 7 bases; nucleotides outside the gene matches: 9. For the CDR3, the DNA is TGCAGCGTTGAAGCCCGGACAGGTGGAGGTGAAAAACTGTTTTTT. Encoded protein: CSVEARTGGGEKLFF.

The chain combines TRBV9 with TRBJ1-1; a possible D gene is TRBD1 (5 bases). The CDR3 is 16 amino acids. Germline loops: CDR1 SGDLS, CDR2 YYNGEE. Trimming shortened V by 3 bases and J by 1 base, and 16 bases separated the two germline ends. Written as DNA, the CDR3 is TGTGCCAGCAGCGGGAGCAGGGTACGGCGGAACACTGAAGCTTTCTTT. It yields the protein CASSGSRVRRNTEAFF.

The CDR3 loop is CASSLQGGGMVNEQFF. The CDR3 DNA reads TGTGCCAGCAGCTTACAAGGCGGGGGCATGGTCAATGAGCAGTTCTTC. V is TRBV7-3 and J is TRBJ2-1, with D maybe TRBD2 (7 bases). This CDR3 has 16 residues. V lost 2 bases, J lost 6 bases, and 17 bases lay in between. Germline CDR1 SGHTA, CDR2 FQGTGA.

This clone was picked up one time. The chain has TRBV7-2 and TRBJ2-7; TRBD1 is a possible D gene (6 bases). CDR1 and CDR2 from the germline V gene are SGHTA and FQGNSA. The germline V and J ends were trimmed by 5 bases and 0 bases, with 11 bases remaining between them. CDR3 size: 14 residues. CDR3 sequence (DNA): TGTGCCAGCAGCCGGGACACTAGCTCCTACGAGCAGTACTTC. This gives the protein CASSRDTSSYEQYF.

The chain combines TRBV10-3 with TRBJ2-1; 7 bases match TRBD2. The V gene end was trimmed by 3 bases and the J gene end by 4 bases; junction bases not matched to a gene: 9. The CDR3 extends over 16 amino acids. The germline V gene has CDR1 ENHRY and CDR2 SYGVKD. CDR3 amino acids: CAISDQGREGYNEQFF. CDR3 coding DNA: TGTGCCATCAGTGACCAGGGCAGGGAGGGGTACAATGAGCAGTTCTTC.

This clone was seen just once. The chain couples TRBV1 to TRBJ2-3; TRBD2 was called by the table and not checked on the DNA. TRBV1 is designated a pseudogene. The CDR3 is 15 residues long. The CDR3 is CTSSQESRGTDTQYF. The CDR3 DNA sequence: TGCACCAGCAGCCAAGAGAGTCGAGGCACAGATACGCAGTATTTT.

This chain connects TRBV5-1 to TRBJ2-7, with a possible D match to TRBD1 (5 bases). Trimming stripped 0 bases from V and 1 base from J, with 11 bases between. The V gene's germline CDR1 is SGHRS and CDR2 YFSETQ. The CDR3 totals 15 residues. In DNA, the CDR3 is TGCGCCAGCAGCTTGGGCAGGGTTTTGTCCTACGAGCAGTACTTC. This gives the protein CASSLGRVLSYEQYF.

The rearrangement links TRBV11-2 to TRBJ1-4; TRBD1 is a possible D gene (5 bases). CDR1 and CDR2 (germline): SGHAT, FQNNGV. This CDR3 is 14 amino acids long. V lost 4 bases and J lost 2, with 8 bases in between. In DNA, the CDR3 is TGTGCCAGCAGCTCCAGGGTGACTAATGAAAAACTGTTTTTT. Protein: CASSSRVTNEKLFF.

The chain uses TRBV5-1 and TRBJ1-2, with 10 bases fitting TRBD1. CDR1 is SGHRS and CDR2 is YFSETQ in the germline V gene. V shed 0 bases, J shed 8 bases, and the junction held 13 bases outside the gene matches. CDR3 length equals 17 residues. The DNA for the CDR3 is TGCGCCAGCAGCTTGGAGGGCGCGGGACAGGGGTTAGGGGGCTACACCTTC. Translation gives CASSLEGAGQGLGGYTF. Full variable domain (missing parts from reference TRBV5-1 and TRBJ1-2): KAGVTQTPRYLIKTRGQQVTLSCSPISGHRSVSWYQQTPGQGLQFLFEYFSETQRNKGNFPGRFSGRQFSNSRSEMNVSTLELGDSALYLCASSLEGAGQGLGGYTFGSGTRLTVV.

The genes are TRBV12-5 and TRBJ2-5; 7 nucleotides match TRBD1. Germline V CDR1 and CDR2: LGHNT, FRNRAP. With V trimmed by 3 bases and J by 5 bases, 21 bases remained unmatched. The CDR3 length is 19 residues. CDR3 nucleotide sequence: TGTGCTAGTGGTTTTTCCCGAACTGACAGGGAGTCCTCCCGGGAGACCCAGTACTTC. Translating it yields CASGFSRTDRESSRETQYF.

This sequence joins TRBV5-5 and TRBJ2-7; 11 bases align to TRBD1. CDR3 size: 18 residues. Trimming at V came to 2 bases and at J to 0 bases, leaving 10 bases not matched to a gene. Looked up from germline, CDR1 is SGHKS and CDR2 is YYEKEE (reference sequence). The CDR3 sequence: CASSFGGQGDRSSYEQYF. The CDR3 DNA reads as TGTGCCAGCAGCTTCGGGGGACAGGGGGATCGTAGCTCCTACGAGCAGTACTTC. The whole variable domain, remainder taken from reference TRBV5-5 and TRBJ2-7, is DAGVTQSPTHLIKTRGQQVTLRCSPISGHKSVSWYQQVLGQGPQFIFQYYEKEERGRGNFPDRFSARQFPNYSSELNVNALLLGDSALYLCASSFGGQGDRSSYEQYFGPGTRLTVT.

V gene TRBV6-4 combines with J gene TRBJ1-1; 11 nucleotides align to TRBD1. Germline CDR1 reads MRHNA; CDR2 reads SNTAGT. The V gene end was trimmed by 2 bases and the J gene end by 5 bases; junction bases not matched to a gene: 7. The CDR3 loop spans 16 amino acids. CDR3 loop: CASSDRPGTGGTEAFF. CDR3 bases: TGTGCCAGCAGTGACCGTCCCGGGACAGGGGGTACTGAAGCTTTCTTT.